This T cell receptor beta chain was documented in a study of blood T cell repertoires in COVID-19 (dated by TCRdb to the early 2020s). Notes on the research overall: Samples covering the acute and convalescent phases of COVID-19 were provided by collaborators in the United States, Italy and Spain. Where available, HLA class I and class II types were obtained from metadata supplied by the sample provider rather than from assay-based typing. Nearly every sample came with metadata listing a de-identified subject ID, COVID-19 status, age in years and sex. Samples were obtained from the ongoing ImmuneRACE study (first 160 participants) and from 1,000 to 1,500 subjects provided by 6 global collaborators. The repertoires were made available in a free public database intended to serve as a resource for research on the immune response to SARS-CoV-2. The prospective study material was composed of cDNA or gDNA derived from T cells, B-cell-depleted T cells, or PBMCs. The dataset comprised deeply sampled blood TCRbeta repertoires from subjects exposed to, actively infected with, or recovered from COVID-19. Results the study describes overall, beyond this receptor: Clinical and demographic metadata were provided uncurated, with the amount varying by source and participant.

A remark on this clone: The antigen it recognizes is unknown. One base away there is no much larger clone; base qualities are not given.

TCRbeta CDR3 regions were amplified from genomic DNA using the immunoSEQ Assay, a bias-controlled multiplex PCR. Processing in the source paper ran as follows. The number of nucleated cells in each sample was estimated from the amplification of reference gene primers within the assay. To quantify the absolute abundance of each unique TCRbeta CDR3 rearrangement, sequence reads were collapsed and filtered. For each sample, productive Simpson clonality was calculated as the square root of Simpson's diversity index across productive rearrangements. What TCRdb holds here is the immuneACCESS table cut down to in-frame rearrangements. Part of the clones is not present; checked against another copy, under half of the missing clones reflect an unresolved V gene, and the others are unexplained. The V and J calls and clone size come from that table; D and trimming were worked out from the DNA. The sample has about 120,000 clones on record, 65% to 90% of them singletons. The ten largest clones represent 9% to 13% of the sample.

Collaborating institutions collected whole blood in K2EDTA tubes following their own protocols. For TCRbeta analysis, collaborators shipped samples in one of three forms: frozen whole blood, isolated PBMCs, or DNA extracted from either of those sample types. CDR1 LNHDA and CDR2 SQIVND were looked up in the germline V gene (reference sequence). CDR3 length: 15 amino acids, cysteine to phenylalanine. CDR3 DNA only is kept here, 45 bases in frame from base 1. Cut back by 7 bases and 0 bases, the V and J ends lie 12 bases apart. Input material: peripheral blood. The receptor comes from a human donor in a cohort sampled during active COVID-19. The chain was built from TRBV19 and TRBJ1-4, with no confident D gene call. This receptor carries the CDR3 CASTGKTSTNEKLFF. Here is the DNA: TGTGCCAGTACCGGGAAAACCTCAACTAATGAAAAACTGTTTTTT.